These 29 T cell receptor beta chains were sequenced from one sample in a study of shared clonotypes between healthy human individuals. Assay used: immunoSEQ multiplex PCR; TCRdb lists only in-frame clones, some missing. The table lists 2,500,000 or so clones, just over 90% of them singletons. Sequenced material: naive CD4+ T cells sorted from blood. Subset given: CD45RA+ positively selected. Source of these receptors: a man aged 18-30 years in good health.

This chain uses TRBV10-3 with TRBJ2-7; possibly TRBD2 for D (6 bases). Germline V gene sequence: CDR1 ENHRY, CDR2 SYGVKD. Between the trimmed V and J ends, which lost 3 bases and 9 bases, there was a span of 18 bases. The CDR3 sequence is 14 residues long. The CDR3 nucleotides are TGTGCCATCAGTGATGGTCAGGCGGCCGGGGGGCAGTACTTC. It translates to CAISDGQAAGGQYF.

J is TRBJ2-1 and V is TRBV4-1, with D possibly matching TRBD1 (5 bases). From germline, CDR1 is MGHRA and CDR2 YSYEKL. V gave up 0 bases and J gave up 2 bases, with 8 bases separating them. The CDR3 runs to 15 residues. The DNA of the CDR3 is TGCGCCAGCAGCCAAGACAGGGCCGCCTACAATGAGCAGTTCTTC. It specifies CASSQDRAAYNEQFF.

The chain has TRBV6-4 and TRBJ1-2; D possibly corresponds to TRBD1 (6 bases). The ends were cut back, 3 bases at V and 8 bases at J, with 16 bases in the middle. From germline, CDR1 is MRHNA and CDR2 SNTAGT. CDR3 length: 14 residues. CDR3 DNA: TGTGCCAGCAGTGAAATGTCAGGGGTCGGCGGCTACACCTTC. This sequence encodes CASSEMSGVGGYTF.

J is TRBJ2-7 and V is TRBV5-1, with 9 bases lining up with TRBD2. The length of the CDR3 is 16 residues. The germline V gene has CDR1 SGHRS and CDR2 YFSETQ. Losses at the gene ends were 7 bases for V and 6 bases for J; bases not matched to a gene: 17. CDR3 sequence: CASRPSTAGGGGEQYF. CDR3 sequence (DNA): TGCGCCAGCCGACCCTCGACAGCGGGAGGAGGGGGCGAGCAGTACTTC.

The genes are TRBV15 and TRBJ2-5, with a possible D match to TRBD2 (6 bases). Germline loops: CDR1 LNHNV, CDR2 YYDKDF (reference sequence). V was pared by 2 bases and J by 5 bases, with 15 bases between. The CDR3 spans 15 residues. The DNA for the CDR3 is TGTGCCACCAGCAGACATCGGGACTTTTTGGAGACCCAGTACTTC. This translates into CATSRHRDFLETQYF.

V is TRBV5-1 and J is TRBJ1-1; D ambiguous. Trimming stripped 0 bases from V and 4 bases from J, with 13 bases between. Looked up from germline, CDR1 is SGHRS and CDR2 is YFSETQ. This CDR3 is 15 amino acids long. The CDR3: CASSLVGTFSTEAFF. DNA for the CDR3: TGCGCCAGCAGCTTGGTGGGCACTTTTTCCACTGAAGCTTTCTTT.

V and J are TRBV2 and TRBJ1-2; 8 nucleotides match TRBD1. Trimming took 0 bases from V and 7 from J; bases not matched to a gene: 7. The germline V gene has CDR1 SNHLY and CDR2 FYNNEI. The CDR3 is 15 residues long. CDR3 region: CASSEASRTGSGYTF. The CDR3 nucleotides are TGTGCCAGCAGTGAAGCCAGCCGGACAGGGTCTGGCTACACCTTC.

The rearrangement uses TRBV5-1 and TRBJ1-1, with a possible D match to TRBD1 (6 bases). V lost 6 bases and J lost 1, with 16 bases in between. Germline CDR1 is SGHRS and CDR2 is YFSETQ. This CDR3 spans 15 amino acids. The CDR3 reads CASKLDMGQNTEAFF. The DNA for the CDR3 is TGCGCCAGCAAGCTTGATATGGGACAGAACACTGAAGCTTTCTTT.

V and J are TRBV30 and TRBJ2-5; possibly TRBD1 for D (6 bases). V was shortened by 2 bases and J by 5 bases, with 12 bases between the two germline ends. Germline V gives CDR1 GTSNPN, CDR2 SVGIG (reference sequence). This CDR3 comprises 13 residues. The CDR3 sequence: CAWSWGRRETQYF. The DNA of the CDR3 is TGTGCCTGGAGTTGGGGGCGTCGGGAGACCCAGTACTTC.

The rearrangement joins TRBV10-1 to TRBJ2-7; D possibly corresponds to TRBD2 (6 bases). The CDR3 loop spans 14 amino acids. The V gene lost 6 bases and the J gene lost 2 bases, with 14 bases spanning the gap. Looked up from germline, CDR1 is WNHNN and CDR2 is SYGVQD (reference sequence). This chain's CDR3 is CASSLSGGPYEQYF. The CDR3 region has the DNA TGCGCCAGCAGCCTTAGCGGAGGACCCTACGAGCAGTACTTC.

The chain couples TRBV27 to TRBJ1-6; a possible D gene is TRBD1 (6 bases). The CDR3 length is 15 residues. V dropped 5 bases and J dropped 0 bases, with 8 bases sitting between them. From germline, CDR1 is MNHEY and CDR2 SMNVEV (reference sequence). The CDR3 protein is CASSPQGSYNSPLHF. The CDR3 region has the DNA TGTGCCAGCAGTCCACAGGGCTCCTATAATTCACCCCTCCACTTT.

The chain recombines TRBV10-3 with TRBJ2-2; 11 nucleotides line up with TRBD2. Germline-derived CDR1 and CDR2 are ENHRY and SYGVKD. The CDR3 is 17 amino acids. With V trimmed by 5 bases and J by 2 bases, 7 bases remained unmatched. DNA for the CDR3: TGTGCCATCAGTCTAGCGGGAGGCGGTTTCAACACCGGGGAGCTGTTTTTT. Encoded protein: CAISLAGGGFNTGELFF.

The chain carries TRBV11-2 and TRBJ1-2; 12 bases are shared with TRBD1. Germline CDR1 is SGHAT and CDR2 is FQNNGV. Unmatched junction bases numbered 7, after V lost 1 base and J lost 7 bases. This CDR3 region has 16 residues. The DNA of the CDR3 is TGTGCCAGCAGCTTAGCCCCGGGACAGGGGGCAGGTGGCTACACCTTC. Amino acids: CASSLAPGQGAGGYTF.

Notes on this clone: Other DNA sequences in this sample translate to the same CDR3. The chain's CDR3 is CASSVDRGNNSPLHF. The DNA for the CDR3 is TGTGCCAGCAGCGTAGATAGGGGGAACAATTCACCCCTCCACTTT. This chain connects TRBV9 to TRBJ1-6; maybe TRBD1 (6 bases). This CDR3 comprises 15 residues. Trimming removed 0 bases from V and 7 bases from J, with 11 bases in between. Germline assignment: CDR1 SGDLS and CDR2 YYNGEE.

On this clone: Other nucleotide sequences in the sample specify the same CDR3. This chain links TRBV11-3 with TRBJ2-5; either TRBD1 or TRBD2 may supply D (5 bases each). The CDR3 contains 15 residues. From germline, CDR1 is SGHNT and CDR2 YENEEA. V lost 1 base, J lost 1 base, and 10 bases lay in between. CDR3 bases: TGTGCCAGCAGCTTAGGAGGGGATCCCCAAGAGACCCAGTACTTC. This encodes CASSLGGDPQETQYF.

In nucleotides, the CDR3 is TGTGCCACCAGCAGAGTAGCGGTCTCCTACAATGAGCAGTTCTTC. It encodes CATSRVAVSYNEQFF. The gene calls are TRBV15 and TRBJ2-1; D possibly corresponds to TRBD2 (6 bases). The germline gives CDR1 LNHNV, CDR2 YYDKDF (reference sequence). The CDR3 sequence is 15 residues long. Deletions cut 1 base from V and 0 bases from J, with 7 bases between.

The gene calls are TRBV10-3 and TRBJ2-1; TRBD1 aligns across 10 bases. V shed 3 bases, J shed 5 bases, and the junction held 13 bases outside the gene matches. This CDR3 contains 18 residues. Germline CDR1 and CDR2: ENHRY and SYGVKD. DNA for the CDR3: TGTGCCATCAGTGAATCCGGGACAGGGGCCTCATTTAACAATGAGCAGTTCTTC. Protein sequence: CAISESGTGASFNNEQFF.

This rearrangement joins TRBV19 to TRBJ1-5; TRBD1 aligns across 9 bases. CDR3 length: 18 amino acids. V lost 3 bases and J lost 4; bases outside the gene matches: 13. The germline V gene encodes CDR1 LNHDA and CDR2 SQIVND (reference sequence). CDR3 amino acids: CASSIASGTGSGNQPQHF. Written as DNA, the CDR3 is TGTGCCAGTAGTATTGCATCAGGGACAGGGTCGGGGAATCAGCCCCAGCATTTT.

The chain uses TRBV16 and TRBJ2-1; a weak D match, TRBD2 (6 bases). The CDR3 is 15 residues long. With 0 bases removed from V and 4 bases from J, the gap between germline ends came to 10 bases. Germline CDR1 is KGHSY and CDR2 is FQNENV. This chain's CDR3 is CASSQSIAEYNEQFF. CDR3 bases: TGTGCCAGCAGCCAATCGATAGCGGAATACAATGAGCAGTTCTTC.

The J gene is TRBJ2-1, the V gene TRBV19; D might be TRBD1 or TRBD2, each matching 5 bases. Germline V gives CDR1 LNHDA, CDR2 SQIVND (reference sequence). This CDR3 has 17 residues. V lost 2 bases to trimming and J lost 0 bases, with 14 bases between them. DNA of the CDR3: TGTGCCAGTAGTATATTTGGGGGTCCGAGCTCCTACAATGAGCAGTTCTTC. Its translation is CASSIFGGPSSYNEQFF.

The CDR3 sequence: CASSKILREKLFF. The CDR3 DNA follows: TGTGCCAGCAGCAAGATTTTACGCGAAAAACTGTTTTTT. This chain connects TRBV6-6 to TRBJ1-4; D not certain. The V gene lost 6 bases and the J gene lost 8 bases, with 13 bases spanning the gap. The CDR3 length is 13 residues. The germline V gene has CDR1 MNHNY and CDR2 SVGAGI (reference sequence).

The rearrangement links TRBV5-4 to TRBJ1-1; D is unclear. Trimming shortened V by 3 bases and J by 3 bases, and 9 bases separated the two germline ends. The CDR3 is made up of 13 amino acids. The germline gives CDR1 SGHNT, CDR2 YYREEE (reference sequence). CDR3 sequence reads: CASSSPPHTEAFF. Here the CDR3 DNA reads TGTGCCAGCAGCTCCCCCCCCCACACTGAAGCTTTCTTT.

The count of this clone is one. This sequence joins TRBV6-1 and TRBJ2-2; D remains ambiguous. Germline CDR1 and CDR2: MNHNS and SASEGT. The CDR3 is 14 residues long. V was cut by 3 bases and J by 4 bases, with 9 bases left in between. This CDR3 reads CASSEERFTGELFF. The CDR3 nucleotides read TGTGCCAGCAGTGAGGAGAGGTTCACCGGGGAGCTGTTTTTT.

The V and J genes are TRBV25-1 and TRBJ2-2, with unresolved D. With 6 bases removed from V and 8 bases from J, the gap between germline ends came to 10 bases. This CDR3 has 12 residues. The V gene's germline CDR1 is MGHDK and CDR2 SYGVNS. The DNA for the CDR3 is TGTGCCAGCAGATTGTGGGCGGGGGAGCTGTTTTTT. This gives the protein CASRLWAGELFF. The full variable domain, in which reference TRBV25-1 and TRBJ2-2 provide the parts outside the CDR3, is EADIYQTPRYLVIGTGKKITLECSQTMGHDKMYWYQQDPGMELHLIHYSYGVNSTEKGDLSSESTVSRIRTEHFPLTLESARPSHTSQYLCASRLWAGELFFGEGSRLTVL.

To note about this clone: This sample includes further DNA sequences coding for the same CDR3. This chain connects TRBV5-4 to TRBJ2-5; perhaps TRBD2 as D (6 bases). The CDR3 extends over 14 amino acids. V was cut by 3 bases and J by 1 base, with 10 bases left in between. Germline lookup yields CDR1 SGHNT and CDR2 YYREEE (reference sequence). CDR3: CASSSGLSQETQYF. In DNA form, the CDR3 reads TGTGCCAGCAGCTCCGGACTAAGCCAAGAGACCCAGTACTTC.

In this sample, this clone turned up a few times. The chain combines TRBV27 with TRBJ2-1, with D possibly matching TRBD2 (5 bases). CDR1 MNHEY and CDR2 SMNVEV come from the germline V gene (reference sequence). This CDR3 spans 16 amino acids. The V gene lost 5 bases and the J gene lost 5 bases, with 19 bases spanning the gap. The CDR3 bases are TGTGCCAGCAGTCCGGACTCGATAGGAATTGACAATGAGCAGTTCTTC. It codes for CASSPDSIGIDNEQFF.

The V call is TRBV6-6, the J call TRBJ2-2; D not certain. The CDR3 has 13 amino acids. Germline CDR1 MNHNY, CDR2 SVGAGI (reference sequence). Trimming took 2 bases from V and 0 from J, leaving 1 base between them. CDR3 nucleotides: TGTGCCAGCAGTTACACGAACACCGGGGAGCTGTTTTTT. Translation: CASSYTNTGELFF.

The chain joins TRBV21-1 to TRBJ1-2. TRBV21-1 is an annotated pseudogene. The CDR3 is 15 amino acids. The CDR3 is CASSKDPVRFYGYTF. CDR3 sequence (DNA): TGTGCCAGCAGCAAAGATCCGGTGCGCTTTTATGGCTACACCTTC.

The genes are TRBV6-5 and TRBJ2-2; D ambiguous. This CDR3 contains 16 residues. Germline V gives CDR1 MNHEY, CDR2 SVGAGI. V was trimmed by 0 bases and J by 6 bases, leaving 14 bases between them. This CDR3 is CASSYSSYWYPGELFF. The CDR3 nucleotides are TGTGCCAGCAGTTACTCCAGTTACTGGTATCCCGGGGAGCTGTTTTTT.